The 27 T cell receptor beta chains below all came from one sample that was sequenced in a study of OX40 agonist ivuxolimab in advanced cancers. The data were produced by immunoSEQ multiplex PCR, yet TCRdb's version contains in-frame clones alone and is incomplete. The data hold about 83,000 clones, with roughly 90% observed a single time. The starting material was CD4+ or CD8+ T cells sorted from blood, obtained in a trial of the OX40 agonist ivuxolimab. These receptors were collected from an adult with an advanced solid tumor such as melanoma, head and neck, liver or kidney cancer.

The V gene is TRBV4-3, the J gene TRBJ1-1; 12 positions agree with TRBD1. CDR3 size: 20 residues. Per the germline V gene, CDR1 is LGHNA and CDR2 is YSLEER. Trimming at V came to 1 base and at J to 4 bases, leaving 16 bases not matched to a gene. CDR3 DNA: TGCGCCAGCAGCCAAGTTCTAAAGCCGGTACTGGGACAGGGGGCCACTGAAGCTTTCTTT. Protein sequence: CASSQVLKPVLGQGATEAFF.

The J gene is TRBJ2-2, the V gene TRBV25-1, with a weak D call TRBD1 (5 bases). Per the germline V gene, CDR1 is MGHDK and CDR2 is SYGVNS. This CDR3 spans 15 amino acids. Trimming cost V 4 bases and J 4 bases, with 13 bases left between them. CDR3 DNA sequence: TGTGCCAGCAGTGTGCCAGAACAGGTCACCGGGGAGCTGTTTTTT. As protein: CASSVPEQVTGELFF.

The V call is TRBV27, the J call TRBJ2-1, with D possibly being TRBD2 (7 bases). The V and J ends lost 1 base and 4 bases respectively, with 17 bases between them. Germline lookup yields CDR1 MNHEY and CDR2 SMNVEV (reference sequence). CDR3 size: 17 residues. The CDR3 protein is CASSLWGGSPDYNEQFF. CDR3 in DNA: TGTGCCAGCAGTTTATGGGGGGGCTCCCCCGATTACAATGAGCAGTTCTTC.

The CDR3 nucleotides are TGCAGCGTTGACTCCGGACAGGGCACTGAAGCTTTCTTT. The encoded protein is CSVDSGQGTEAFF. This chain uses TRBV29-1 with TRBJ1-1; 8 bases agree with TRBD1. The CDR3 totals 13 residues. CDR1 SQVTM and CDR2 ANQGSEA come from the germline V gene. J lost 4 bases, V lost 3 bases, and 4 bases had no gene match.

Turning to this clone: Other nucleotide sequences from this sample produce the same CDR3. The chain links TRBV27 to TRBJ1-5, with a weak D call TRBD1 (6 bases). Germline values: CDR1 MNHEY, CDR2 SMNVEV (reference sequence). The CDR3 consists of 15 residues. Trimming pared 3 bases from V and 2 bases from J, leaving 11 bases between. The CDR3 spells CASSLGRGGNQPQHF. The DNA for the CDR3 is TGTGCCAGCAGTTTGGGTAGGGGGGGCAATCAGCCCCAGCATTTT.

The chain recombines TRBV18 with TRBJ1-4; D is unresolved. V lost 2 bases and J 8 bases, leaving 6 bases between the germline ends. CDR1 and CDR2 from the germline V gene are KGHSH and LQKENI. The CDR3 contains 12 residues. The CDR3 DNA follows: TGTGCCAGCTCACCAGACTTGGAAAAACTGTTTTTT. Translation: CASSPDLEKLFF.

This chain connects TRBV4-3 to TRBJ2-1, with TRBD2 as a possible D gene (6 bases). Germline V gene data show CDR1 as LGHNA and CDR2 as YSLEER. Trimming took off 3 bases at V and 7 bases at J, with 19 bases between the two ends. This CDR3 is 16 amino acids long. Here the CDR3 reads CASSQGPGLGGNEQFF. DNA for the CDR3: TGCGCCAGCAGCCAGGGGCCGGGACTTGGGGGGAATGAGCAGTTCTTC.

This chain joins TRBV2 and TRBJ1-2, with a tentative D call TRBD1 (5 bases). CDR3 length: 14 residues. V lost 3 bases and J lost 2, with 10 bases in between. Germline loops: CDR1 SNHLY, CDR2 FYNNEI. For the CDR3, the DNA is TGTGCCAGCAGTGATAGTCCAGGGAACTATGGCTACACCTTC. It is translated as CASSDSPGNYGYTF.

The V and J genes are TRBV5-8 and TRBJ2-1; D gene ambiguous. This CDR3 spans 13 amino acids. From germline, CDR1 is SGHTS and CDR2 YDEGEE. Deletions cut 1 base from V and 5 bases from J, with 7 bases between. The CDR3 loop reads CASSLYPNNEQFF. The DNA for the CDR3 is TGTGCCAGCAGCTTGTACCCGAACAATGAGCAGTTCTTC.

This clone was observed a few times. J is TRBJ2-7 and V is TRBV7-7; 7 bases are a match to TRBD1. This CDR3 has 14 amino acids. J lost 1 base, V lost 4 bases, and 4 bases had no gene match. Germline CDR1 is SSHAT and CDR2 is FNYEAQ (reference sequence). CDR3 protein: CASSSGDSSYEQYF. The CDR3 nucleotides are TGTGCCAGCAGCTCCGGGGACAGTTCCTACGAGCAGTACTTC. The full variable domain, with the rest looked up from reference TRBV7-7 and TRBJ2-7, is GAGVSQSPRYKVTKRGQDVTLRCDPISSHATLYWYQQALGQGPEFLTYFNYEAQPDKSGLPSDRFSAERPEGSISTLTIQRTEQRDSAMYRCASSSGDSSYEQYFGPGTRLTVT.

The chain recombines TRBV10-2 with TRBJ1-6; D is possibly TRBD1 (5 bases). Trimming pared 0 bases from V and 6 bases from J, leaving 18 bases between. There are 18 residues in the CDR3. Germline CDR1 WSHSY, CDR2 SAAADI. CDR3 DNA sequence: TGCGCCAGCAGTGAGTCGTATTCCTTCTGGACACTTAATTCACCCCTCCACTTT. Its protein product is CASSESYSFWTLNSPLHF.

CDR3 in amino acids: CASSEPWGETSYEQYF. CDR3 nucleotide sequence: TGTGCCAGCAGTGAGCCGTGGGGAGAAACCTCCTACGAGCAGTACTTC. The chain joins TRBV2 to TRBJ2-7, with D maybe TRBD2 (5 bases). The CDR3 contains 16 residues. CDR1 is SNHLY, CDR2 FYNNEI, per germline. Trimming removed 3 bases at V and 0 bases at J, with 15 bases between.

J is TRBJ1-5 and V is TRBV18; D is ambiguous. V was clipped by 2 bases and J by 1 base, with 6 bases between them. The germline gives CDR1 KGHSH, CDR2 LQKENI. This CDR3 contains 14 residues. CDR3 protein: CASSPGRSNQPQHF. For the CDR3, the DNA is TGTGCCAGCTCACCAGGCAGGAGCAATCAGCCCCAGCATTTT.

The chain recombines TRBV4-2 with TRBJ2-5; 12 bases are a match to TRBD1. V shed 7 bases, J shed 7 bases, and the junction held 10 bases outside the gene matches. The CDR3 runs 15 residues. CDR1 and CDR2 from the germline V gene are LGHNA and YNFKEQ. CDR3 sequence (DNA): TGTGCCAGCACCCCGGGGGGACAGGGGGCGCGGACCCAGTACTTC. It yields the protein CASTPGGQGARTQYF.

The chain has TRBV5-1 and TRBJ1-1; no clear D gene. Germline-derived CDR1 and CDR2 are SGHRS and YFSETQ. There are 14 residues in the CDR3. Trimming took 0 bases from V and 2 from J, leaving 8 bases between them. CDR3 DNA: TGCGCCAGCAGCTTGGCCGGGTCCAACACTGAAGCTTTCTTT. Residues: CASSLAGSNTEAFF.

V gene TRBV4-1 combines with J gene TRBJ1-3, with a possible D match to TRBD1 (5 bases). V was trimmed by 0 bases and J by 4 bases, leaving 10 bases between them. The CDR3 totals 15 residues. Germline values: CDR1 MGHRA, CDR2 YSYEKL. The chain's CDR3 is CASSQDRGGGNTIYF. The CDR3, as DNA: TGCGCCAGCAGCCAAGATCGCGGGGGAGGAAACACCATATATTTT.

The chain uses TRBV10-3 and TRBJ1-5, with D perhaps matching TRBD1 (5 bases). There are 16 residues in the CDR3. Trimming left V 2 bases short and J 5 bases short, with 16 bases between. Germline loops: CDR1 ENHRY, CDR2 SYGVKD. CDR3 region: CAISETWTGGDQPQHF. The CDR3 DNA sequence: TGTGCCATCAGTGAGACTTGGACGGGGGGGGATCAGCCCCAGCATTTT.

The gene calls are TRBV6-5 and TRBJ1-5; D may be TRBD1 (5 bases). V was pared by 6 bases and J by 4 bases, with 16 bases between. Germline V gives CDR1 MNHEY, CDR2 SVGAGI. The CDR3 is 15 residues long. The CDR3 loop reads CASRVRGAPNQPQHF. CDR3 coding DNA: TGTGCCAGCAGGGTAAGGGGAGCGCCGAATCAGCCCCAGCATTTT.

The V gene is TRBV30, the J gene TRBJ1-2; D remains ambiguous. CDR1 GTSNPN and CDR2 SVGIG come from the germline V gene (reference sequence). V dropped 0 bases and J dropped 6 bases, with 17 bases sitting between them. There are 15 residues in the CDR3. The CDR3: CAWSVGRAVWNGYTF. CDR3 sequence (DNA): TGTGCCTGGAGTGTGGGGAGGGCGGTCTGGAATGGCTACACCTTC. The full variable domain, in which reference TRBV30 and TRBJ1-2 provide the parts outside the CDR3, is SQTIHQWPATLVQPVGSPLSLECTVEGTSNPNLYWYRQAAGRGLQLLFYSVGIGQISSEVPQNLSASRPQDRQFILSSKKLLLSDSGFYLCAWSVGRAVWNGYTFGSGTRLTVV.

The gene calls are TRBV5-6 and TRBJ1-5, with D possibly matching TRBD1 (5 bases). The V end lost 4 bases, the J end lost 6 bases, and 14 bases lay between the germline ends. CDR3 size: 14 residues. CDR1 is SGHDT and CDR2 is YYEEEE in the germline V gene. CDR3 in amino acids: CASSKGDRGQPQHF. CDR3 bases: TGTGCCAGCAGCAAAGGGGATAGGGGTCAGCCCCAGCATTTT.

V and J are TRBV5-1 and TRBJ1-2; 9 nucleotides align to TRBD1. The CDR3 consists of 15 residues. The J segment lost 4 bases and the V segment lost 0 bases, leaving 4 bases of the junction unmatched. Germline CDR1 is SGHRS and CDR2 is YFSETQ. The DNA for the CDR3 is TGCGCCAGCAGCTTGGACAGGGGGCATATCTATGGCTACACCTTC. Residues: CASSLDRGHIYGYTF.

The V call is TRBV15, the J call TRBJ1-1, with D possibly being TRBD1 (6 bases). The V gene lost 9 bases and the J gene lost 1 base, with 15 bases spanning the gap. Germline V gene sequence: CDR1 LNHNV, CDR2 YYDKDF (reference sequence). This CDR3 has 14 residues. CDR3 sequence: CATSGTGTNTEAFF. In DNA form, the CDR3 reads TGTGCCACTTCTGGAACAGGGACGAACACTGAAGCTTTCTTT.

The chain carries TRBV10-1 and TRBJ2-2; 9 nucleotides match TRBD1. The CDR3 has 17 amino acids. V lost 0 bases and J lost 5; bases outside the gene matches: 7. CDR1 WNHNN and CDR2 SYGVQD come from the germline V gene (reference sequence). The CDR3 coding sequence is TGCGCCAGCAGTGAGTCGCTGGACAGGGGAAGAACCGGGGAGCTGTTTTTT. Translation: CASSESLDRGRTGELFF.

V is TRBV5-4 and J is TRBJ2-6, with D perhaps matching TRBD1 (6 bases). Germline values: CDR1 SGHNT, CDR2 YYREEE (reference sequence). Trimming left V 6 bases short and J 0 bases short, with 19 bases between. The CDR3 spans 18 residues. The CDR3 DNA reads as TGTGCCAGCAACCTACTAGGTGGGGGCCCCTCTGGGGCCAACGTCCTGACTTTC. This codes for CASNLLGGGPSGANVLTF.

The chain links TRBV27 to TRBJ2-7; D not resolved. Trimming shortened V by 8 bases and J by 7 bases, and 12 bases separated the two germline ends. The germline V gene has CDR1 MNHEY and CDR2 SMNVEV (reference sequence). CDR3 length: 11 residues. CDR3 amino acids: CASALGVEQYF. The CDR3 DNA is TGTGCCAGCGCTCTTGGGGTGGAGCAGTACTTC.

The chain couples TRBV7-8 to TRBJ1-4; a weak D match, TRBD1 (5 bases). Per the germline V gene, CDR1 is SGHVS and CDR2 is FQNEAQ. The ends were cut back, 2 bases at V and 6 bases at J, with 16 bases in the middle. This CDR3 region has 16 residues. As DNA, the CDR3 is TGTGCCAGCAGCTTATGGTCCGGGGGTTTGGATGAAAAACTGTTTTTT. Translating gives CASSLWSGGLDEKLFF.

This chain links TRBV7-8 with TRBJ1-6; 10 bases fit TRBD1. The germline CDR1 and CDR2 sequences are SGHVS and FQNEAQ. CDR3 size: 17 residues. Losses at the gene ends were 1 base for V and 7 bases for J; bases not matched to a gene: 7. In DNA, the CDR3 is TGTGCCAGCAGCTTAGGGGACAGGGGTGCCCCAAATTCACCCCTCCACTTT. The encoded protein is CASSLGDRGAPNSPLHF.